These 30 T cell receptor beta chains were all obtained from the same sample, sequenced in a study of cytomegalovirus exposure and HLA in healthy donors. PCR employed 60 Vbeta and 13 Jbeta primers. Method: immunoSEQ multiplex PCR; TCRdb's copy keeps in-frame clones and lacks some. There are about 82,000 clones in the sample; approximately 70% occur only once, and approximately 8.9% lies in the top ten. Sequenced input: PBMCs. The receptors were gathered from a man between 60 and 70 years old in good health and CMV-seronegative.

V gene TRBV29-1 combines with J gene TRBJ2-5, with 7 bases fitting TRBD2. The CDR3 has 12 residues. The V gene end was trimmed by 7 bases and the J gene end by 2 bases; junction bases not matched to a gene: 4. From germline, CDR1 is SQVTM and CDR2 ANQGSEA. The CDR3 region has the DNA TGCAGCGGGGCTAGCGGACAAGAGACCCAGTACTTC. Its protein product is CSGASGQETQYF.

The chain carries TRBV2 and TRBJ1-5; 7 bases match TRBD1. CDR1 and CDR2 (germline): SNHLY, FYNNEI. Germline trimming cut 3 bases from V and 7 bases from J; bases unmatched to any gene: 6. This CDR3 has 14 residues. In DNA, the CDR3 is TGTGCCAGCAGTGAGGGACAGCAAGTCCAGCCCCAGCATTTT. Translated, it gives CASSEGQQVQPQHF.

The J gene is TRBJ1-2, the V gene TRBV7-2; the match to TRBD1 covers 9 bases. The ends lost 1 base at V and 4 bases at J; junction bases unmatched: 7. CDR3 length equals 16 residues. Germline V gives CDR1 SGHTA, CDR2 FQGNSA. This CDR3 is CASSLVPGQGGYGYTF. The CDR3 DNA reads as TGTGCCAGCAGCTTAGTTCCGGGACAGGGTGGCTATGGCTACACCTTC.

V is TRBV2 and J is TRBJ2-7, with TRBD2 identical over 15 bases. The J call may not be correct, given that the DNA end is closer to TRBJ2-5. Germline V CDR1 and CDR2: SNHLY, FYNNEI. This CDR3 region has 15 residues. DNA of the CDR3: TGTGCCAGCGGACTAGCGGGAGGGCCGGGAGAGACCCAGTACTTC. This translates into CASGLAGGPGETQYF.

The chain links TRBV7-2 to TRBJ2-1; TRBD2 aligns across 7 bases. The CDR3 covers 15 residues. V gave up 1 base and J gave up 8 bases; unmatched junction bases: 8. CDR1 and CDR2 (germline): SGHTA, FQGNSA. For the CDR3, the DNA is TGTGCCAGCAGCTTAGTGGCTAGCGGTGGCGATGAGCAGTTCTTC. Translation: CASSLVASGGDEQFF.

This chain connects TRBV29-1 to TRBJ1-4; D is perhaps TRBD1 (6 bases). The CDR3 is 14 amino acids. Trimming removed 7 bases at V and 5 bases at J, with 17 bases between. Looked up from germline, CDR1 is SQVTM and CDR2 is ANQGSEA. Here the CDR3 reads CSGGQGYDNEKLFF. The DNA of the CDR3 is TGCAGCGGGGGGCAGGGTTACGACAATGAAAAACTGTTTTTT.

V gene TRBV28 combines with J gene TRBJ2-7; D possibly corresponds to TRBD1 (6 bases). The CDR3 consists of 13 residues. Trimming left V 6 bases short and J 3 bases short, with 12 bases between. CDR1 and CDR2 (germline): MDHEN, SYDVKM. CDR3 sequence reads: CASRSGTFYEQYF. The CDR3 DNA is TGTGCCAGCAGGTCCGGGACATTCTACGAGCAGTACTTC. The full variable domain, its missing parts supplied by reference TRBV28 and TRBJ2-7, is DVKVTQSSRYLVKRTGEKVFLECVQDMDHENMFWYRQDPGLGLRLIYFSYDVKMKEKGDIPEGYSVSREKKERFSLILESASTNQTSMYLCASRSGTFYEQYFGPGTRLTVT.

The chain is built from TRBV5-4 and TRBJ1-4; tentative D call: TRBD1 (6 bases). This CDR3 has 14 residues. V lost 4 bases, J lost 7 bases, and 14 bases lay in between. Germline CDR1 and CDR2: SGHNT and YYREEE (reference sequence). CDR3 in amino acids: CASSLDSVSEKLFF. CDR3 in DNA: TGTGCCAGCAGCCTGGACAGTGTGTCTGAAAAACTGTTTTTT.

V and J are TRBV9 and TRBJ2-7; 7 bases line up with TRBD1. Germline assignment: CDR1 SGDLS and CDR2 YYNGEE. The ends lost 4 bases at V and 2 bases at J; junction bases unmatched: 6. The CDR3 contains 14 residues. The CDR3 nucleotides read TGTGCCAGCAGCCTAGGACAGGCTGCCTACGAGCAGTACTTC. Residues: CASSLGQAAYEQYF.

This sequence joins TRBV28 and TRBJ2-3; D gene uncertain. CDR3 length: 14 residues. The germline V gene has CDR1 MDHEN and CDR2 SYDVKM. V lost 6 bases to trimming and J lost 0 bases, with 10 bases between them. CDR3 bases: TGTGCCAGCAGCTCACTTACCAGCACAGATACGCAGTATTTT. Protein: CASSSLTSTDTQYF. Using reference TRBV28 and TRBJ2-3 for the parts outside the CDR3, the full variable domain is DVKVTQSSRYLVKRTGEKVFLECVQDMDHENMFWYRQDPGLGLRLIYFSYDVKMKEKGDIPEGYSVSREKKERFSLILESASTNQTSMYLCASSSLTSTDTQYFGPGTRLTVL.

The CDR3 protein is CASRQGSGANVLTF. DNA of the CDR3: TGTGCCAGCAGACAGGGCTCTGGGGCCAACGTCCTGACTTTC. The V call is TRBV6-5, the J call TRBJ2-6; D possibly corresponds to TRBD1 (6 bases). The V end was cut by 6 bases, the J end by 0 bases, with 6 bases between. Germline-derived CDR1 and CDR2 are MNHEY and SVGAGI. The CDR3 is made up of 14 amino acids.

This rearrangement joins TRBV4-1 to TRBJ1-3, with TRBD1 as a possible D gene (6 bases). In germline, CDR1 is MGHRA, CDR2 YSYEKL. V was shortened by 3 bases and J by 3 bases, with 12 bases between the two germline ends. The CDR3 length is 15 residues. The CDR3 DNA reads TGCGCCAGCAGCCAGGAAACAGGGATTGGAAACACCATATATTTT. Amino acid sequence: CASSQETGIGNTIYF.

This clone was seen only a few times. This chain joins TRBV27 and TRBJ2-3; weak D call: TRBD1 (6 bases). Trimming removed 6 bases from V and 4 bases from J, with 20 bases in between. The CDR3 spans 16 residues. Germline CDR1 reads MNHEY; CDR2 reads SMNVEV (reference sequence). In DNA, the CDR3 is TGTGCCAGCAGCCCCCTGGGCGGGTGGGGGCCAGATACGCAGTATTTT. This translates into CASSPLGGWGPDTQYF.

The chain combines TRBV6-1 with TRBJ2-7; 9 positions agree with TRBD1. The CDR3 length is 16 residues. The trim removed 3 bases at V and 0 bases at J, leaving 6 bases unmatched. Germline V gives CDR1 MNHNS, CDR2 SASEGT. CDR3 sequence: CASSDITGGPSYEQYF. The CDR3 coding sequence is TGTGCCAGCAGTGATATAACAGGGGGCCCCTCCTACGAGCAGTACTTC.

The chain has TRBV5-4 and TRBJ1-4; TRBD1 aligns across 8 bases. V gave up 4 bases and J gave up 6 bases; unmatched junction bases: 11. The CDR3 covers 16 residues. CDR1 and CDR2 from the germline V gene are SGHNT and YYREEE (reference sequence). CDR3 in amino acids: CASSPGQGLGDEKLFF. CDR3 bases: TGTGCCAGCAGCCCCGGACAGGGTTTGGGGGATGAAAAACTGTTTTTT.

The DNA for the CDR3 is TGCGCCAGCGCCGCCGGGACTAGCGGGCGTTCCTACGAGCAGTACTTC. Protein: CASAAGTSGRSYEQYF. The chain employs TRBV5-1 and TRBJ2-7, with TRBD2 identical over 12 bases. Per germline, CDR1 SGHRS and CDR2 YFSETQ. This CDR3 has 16 residues. With 7 bases clipped from V and 1 base from J, the junction kept 9 bases outside the gene matches.

This clone was observed a single time. The chain recombines TRBV19 with TRBJ1-2; D unclear. CDR1 LNHDA and CDR2 SQIVND come from the germline V gene (reference sequence). Between the trimmed V and J ends, which lost 6 bases and 6 bases, there was a span of 17 bases. The CDR3 loop spans 14 amino acids. The DNA of the CDR3 is TGTGCCAGTAGAGGCGGGCGGCGGGTTAATGGCTACACCTTC. This codes for CASRGGRRVNGYTF.

The chain joins TRBV7-9 to TRBJ2-7, with D possibly TRBD2 on 6 matching bases. CDR3 size: 15 residues. The V gene lost 5 bases and the J gene lost 2 bases, with 16 bases spanning the gap. Germline CDR1 SEHNR, CDR2 FQNEAQ (reference sequence). The CDR3 protein is CASSAGGIGAYEQYF. In DNA form, the CDR3 reads TGTGCCAGCAGCGCCGGGGGAATCGGGGCCTACGAGCAGTACTTC.

This clone has just one count. The CDR3 bases are TGTGCCAGCAGGGGGGGACAGGGGGCGGGGGAGCAGTACTTC. Translated: CASRGGQGAGEQYF. The chain combines TRBV28 with TRBJ2-7; 12 nucleotides agree with TRBD1. Germline V gives CDR1 MDHEN, CDR2 SYDVKM. The V segment lost 6 bases and the J segment 7 bases; nucleotides outside the gene matches: 7. The CDR3 is 14 residues long.

This chain joins TRBV6-5 and TRBJ1-2; 8 bases are a match to TRBD1. The CDR3 is 12 residues long. Germline V lookup: CDR1 MNHEY, CDR2 SVGAGI. The ends lost 8 bases at V and 8 bases at J; junction bases unmatched: 7. CDR3 region: CASPTSGGGYTF. CDR3 nucleotide sequence: TGTGCCAGCCCCACCTCAGGGGGCGGCTACACCTTC.

V usage is TRBV7-2 and J usage is TRBJ2-3; D might be TRBD1 (5 bases). Germline V gene data show CDR1 as SGHTA and CDR2 as FQGNSA. The V gene lost 5 bases and the J gene lost 6 bases, with 12 bases spanning the gap. The CDR3 runs to 13 residues. The CDR3 sequence is CASSQRGADTQYF. CDR3 DNA sequence: TGTGCCAGCAGCCAAAGGGGCGCTGATACGCAGTATTTT.

The rearrangement uses TRBV5-1 and TRBJ2-5; TRBD1 agrees at 7 bases. Germline V gene sequence: CDR1 SGHRS, CDR2 YFSETQ. The CDR3 consists of 16 residues. Trimming cost V 3 bases and J 2 bases; bases outside gene matches: 10. The CDR3 bases are TGCGCCAGCAGCTCTACAGGGGCAAGGGAGCAAGAGACCCAGTACTTC. Residues: CASSSTGAREQETQYF.

This clone was seen more than once but under ten times. The chain carries TRBV18 and TRBJ2-5; TRBD2 matches 14 bases. CDR1 is KGHSH and CDR2 is LQKENI in the germline V gene. The CDR3 is made up of 15 amino acids. Trimming removed 3 bases from V and 3 bases from J; junction bases left unmatched: 0. The CDR3 sequence is CASSPGLAGEETQYF. The CDR3 bases are TGTGCCAGCTCACCGGGACTAGCGGGGGAAGAGACCCAGTACTTC. Full variable domain (remainder filled in from reference TRBV18 and TRBJ2-5): NAGVMQNPRHLVRRRGQEARLRCSPMKGHSHVYWYRQLPEEGLKFMVYLQKENIIDESGMPKERFSAEFPKEGPSILRIQQVVRGDSAAYFCASSPGLAGEETQYFGPGTRLLVL.

The chain employs TRBV5-6 and TRBJ1-6; D is unresolved. The CDR3 length is 14 residues. The germline V and J ends were trimmed by 0 bases and 9 bases, with 10 bases remaining between them. Germline V lookup: CDR1 SGHDT, CDR2 YYEEEE. In nucleotides, the CDR3 is TGTGCCAGCAGCTTGGGGGGAGGTATTTCACCCCTCCACTTT. Its protein is CASSLGGGISPLHF.

This chain joins TRBV27 and TRBJ2-1; 11 bases match TRBD2. CDR3 length equals 14 residues. V shed 3 bases, J shed 8 bases, and the junction held 3 bases outside the gene matches. CDR1 is MNHEY and CDR2 is SMNVEV in the germline V gene (reference sequence). CDR3 residues: CASSFATSGDEQFF. The CDR3, as DNA: TGTGCCAGCAGTTTTGCGACTAGCGGGGATGAGCAGTTCTTC.

This sequence joins TRBV5-6 and TRBJ2-7, with 13 nucleotides matching TRBD2. The V segment lost 4 bases and the J segment 3 bases; nucleotides outside the gene matches: 4. Germline values: CDR1 SGHDT, CDR2 YYEEEE. The CDR3 sequence is 15 residues long. CDR3 residues: CASSQTSGGFYEQYF. CDR3 in DNA: TGTGCCAGCAGCCAGACTAGCGGGGGGTTCTACGAGCAGTACTTC.

There are a few counts of this clone. The chain joins TRBV2 to TRBJ2-1, with 8 bases matching TRBD1. Looked up from germline, CDR1 is SNHLY and CDR2 is FYNNEI. V was clipped by 4 bases and J by 10 bases; unmatched bases: 9. This CDR3 contains 14 residues. CDR3 nucleotides: TGTGCCAGCAGTGCGGTGAGGGCAGGGGGCGAGCAGTTCTTC. The encoded protein is CASSAVRAGGEQFF.

V and J are TRBV28 and TRBJ2-7, with D maybe TRBD1 (6 bases). V shed 8 bases and J shed 3 bases, with 17 bases lying between them. CDR1 is MDHEN and CDR2 is SYDVKM in the germline V gene. The CDR3 is made up of 14 amino acids. CDR3: CASLASGDGYEQYF. The CDR3 DNA sequence: TGTGCCAGCCTGGCCTCAGGGGACGGCTACGAGCAGTACTTC.

V usage is TRBV30 and J usage is TRBJ1-2; 7 nucleotides match TRBD1. CDR1 and CDR2 from the germline V gene are GTSNPN and SVGIG (reference sequence). The CDR3 extends over 13 amino acids. Trimming removed 4 bases from V and 9 bases from J; junction bases left unmatched: 11. CDR3 sequence (DNA): TGTGCCTGGACTTCAACAGGGGCTACACGCTACACCTTC. Protein: CAWTSTGATRYTF.

This chain joins TRBV27 and TRBJ2-2, with D perhaps TRBD2 (5 bases). The CDR3 is made up of 14 amino acids. V was shortened by 2 bases and J by 4 bases, with 8 bases between the two germline ends. CDR1 and CDR2 (germline): MNHEY, SMNVEV (reference sequence). CDR3 sequence reads: CASSLIEGTGELFF. DNA of the CDR3: TGTGCCAGCAGTTTAATTGAGGGCACCGGGGAGCTGTTTTTT.